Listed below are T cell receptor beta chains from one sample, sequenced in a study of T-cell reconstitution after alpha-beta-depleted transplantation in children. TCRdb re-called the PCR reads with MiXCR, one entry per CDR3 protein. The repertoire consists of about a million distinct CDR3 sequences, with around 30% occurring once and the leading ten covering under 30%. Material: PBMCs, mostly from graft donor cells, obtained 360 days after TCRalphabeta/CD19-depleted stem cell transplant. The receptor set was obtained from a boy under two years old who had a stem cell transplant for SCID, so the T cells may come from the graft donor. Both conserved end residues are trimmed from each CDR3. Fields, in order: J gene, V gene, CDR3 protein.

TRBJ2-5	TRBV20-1	SARGASQETQY
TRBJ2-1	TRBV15	ATSRDRRGPGSYNEQF
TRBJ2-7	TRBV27	ASGRGLYEQY
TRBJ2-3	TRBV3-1	ASSQDLTSGRTDTQY
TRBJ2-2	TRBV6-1	ASSPTGLAGGQNTGELF
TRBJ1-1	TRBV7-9	ASSSLTYGGTEAF
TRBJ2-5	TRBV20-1	SASRGPSPETQY
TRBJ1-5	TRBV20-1	SASQGANNQPQH
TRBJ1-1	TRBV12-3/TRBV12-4	ASRTTGTGSAEAF
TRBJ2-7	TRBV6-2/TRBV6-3	ASRGEQY
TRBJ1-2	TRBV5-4	ASSFNGFGRIDYGYT
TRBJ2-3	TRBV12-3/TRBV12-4	ASSWGRGRDLTDTQY
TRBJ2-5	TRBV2	ASMRSETQY
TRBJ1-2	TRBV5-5	ASSPKIDRDYGYT
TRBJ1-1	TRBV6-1	ASSPPGGRVDTEAF
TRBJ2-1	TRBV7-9	ASSFLAVAYNEQF
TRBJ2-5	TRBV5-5	ASSGRWGSAETQY
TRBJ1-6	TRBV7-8	ASSPRAGTGIALH
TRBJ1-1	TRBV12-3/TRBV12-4	ASSLGKIAEAF
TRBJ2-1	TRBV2	ASSETSGGPQF
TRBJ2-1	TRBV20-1	SASPTLAGATSYNEQF
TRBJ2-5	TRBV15	ATSRDRRTGVRETQY
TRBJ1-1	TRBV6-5	ASSYSASSNTEAF
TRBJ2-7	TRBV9	ASSVGQGEDEQY
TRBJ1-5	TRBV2	ASSRQGWKGNQPQH